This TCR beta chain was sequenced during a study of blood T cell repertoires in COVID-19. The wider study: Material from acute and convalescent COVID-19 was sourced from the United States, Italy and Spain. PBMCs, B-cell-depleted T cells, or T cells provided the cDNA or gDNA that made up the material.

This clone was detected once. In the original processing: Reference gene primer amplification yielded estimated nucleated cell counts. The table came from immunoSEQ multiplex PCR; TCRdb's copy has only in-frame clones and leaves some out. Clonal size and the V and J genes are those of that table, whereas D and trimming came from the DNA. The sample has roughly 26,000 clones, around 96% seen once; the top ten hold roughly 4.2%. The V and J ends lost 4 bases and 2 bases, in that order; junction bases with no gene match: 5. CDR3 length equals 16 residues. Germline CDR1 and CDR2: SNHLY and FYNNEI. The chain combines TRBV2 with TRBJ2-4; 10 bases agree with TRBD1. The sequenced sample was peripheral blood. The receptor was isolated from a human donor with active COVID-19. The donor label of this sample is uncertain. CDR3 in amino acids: CASSATGGGTKNIQYF. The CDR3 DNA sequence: TGTGCCAGCAGTGCGACAGGGGGCGGTACCAAAAACATTCAGTACTTC.